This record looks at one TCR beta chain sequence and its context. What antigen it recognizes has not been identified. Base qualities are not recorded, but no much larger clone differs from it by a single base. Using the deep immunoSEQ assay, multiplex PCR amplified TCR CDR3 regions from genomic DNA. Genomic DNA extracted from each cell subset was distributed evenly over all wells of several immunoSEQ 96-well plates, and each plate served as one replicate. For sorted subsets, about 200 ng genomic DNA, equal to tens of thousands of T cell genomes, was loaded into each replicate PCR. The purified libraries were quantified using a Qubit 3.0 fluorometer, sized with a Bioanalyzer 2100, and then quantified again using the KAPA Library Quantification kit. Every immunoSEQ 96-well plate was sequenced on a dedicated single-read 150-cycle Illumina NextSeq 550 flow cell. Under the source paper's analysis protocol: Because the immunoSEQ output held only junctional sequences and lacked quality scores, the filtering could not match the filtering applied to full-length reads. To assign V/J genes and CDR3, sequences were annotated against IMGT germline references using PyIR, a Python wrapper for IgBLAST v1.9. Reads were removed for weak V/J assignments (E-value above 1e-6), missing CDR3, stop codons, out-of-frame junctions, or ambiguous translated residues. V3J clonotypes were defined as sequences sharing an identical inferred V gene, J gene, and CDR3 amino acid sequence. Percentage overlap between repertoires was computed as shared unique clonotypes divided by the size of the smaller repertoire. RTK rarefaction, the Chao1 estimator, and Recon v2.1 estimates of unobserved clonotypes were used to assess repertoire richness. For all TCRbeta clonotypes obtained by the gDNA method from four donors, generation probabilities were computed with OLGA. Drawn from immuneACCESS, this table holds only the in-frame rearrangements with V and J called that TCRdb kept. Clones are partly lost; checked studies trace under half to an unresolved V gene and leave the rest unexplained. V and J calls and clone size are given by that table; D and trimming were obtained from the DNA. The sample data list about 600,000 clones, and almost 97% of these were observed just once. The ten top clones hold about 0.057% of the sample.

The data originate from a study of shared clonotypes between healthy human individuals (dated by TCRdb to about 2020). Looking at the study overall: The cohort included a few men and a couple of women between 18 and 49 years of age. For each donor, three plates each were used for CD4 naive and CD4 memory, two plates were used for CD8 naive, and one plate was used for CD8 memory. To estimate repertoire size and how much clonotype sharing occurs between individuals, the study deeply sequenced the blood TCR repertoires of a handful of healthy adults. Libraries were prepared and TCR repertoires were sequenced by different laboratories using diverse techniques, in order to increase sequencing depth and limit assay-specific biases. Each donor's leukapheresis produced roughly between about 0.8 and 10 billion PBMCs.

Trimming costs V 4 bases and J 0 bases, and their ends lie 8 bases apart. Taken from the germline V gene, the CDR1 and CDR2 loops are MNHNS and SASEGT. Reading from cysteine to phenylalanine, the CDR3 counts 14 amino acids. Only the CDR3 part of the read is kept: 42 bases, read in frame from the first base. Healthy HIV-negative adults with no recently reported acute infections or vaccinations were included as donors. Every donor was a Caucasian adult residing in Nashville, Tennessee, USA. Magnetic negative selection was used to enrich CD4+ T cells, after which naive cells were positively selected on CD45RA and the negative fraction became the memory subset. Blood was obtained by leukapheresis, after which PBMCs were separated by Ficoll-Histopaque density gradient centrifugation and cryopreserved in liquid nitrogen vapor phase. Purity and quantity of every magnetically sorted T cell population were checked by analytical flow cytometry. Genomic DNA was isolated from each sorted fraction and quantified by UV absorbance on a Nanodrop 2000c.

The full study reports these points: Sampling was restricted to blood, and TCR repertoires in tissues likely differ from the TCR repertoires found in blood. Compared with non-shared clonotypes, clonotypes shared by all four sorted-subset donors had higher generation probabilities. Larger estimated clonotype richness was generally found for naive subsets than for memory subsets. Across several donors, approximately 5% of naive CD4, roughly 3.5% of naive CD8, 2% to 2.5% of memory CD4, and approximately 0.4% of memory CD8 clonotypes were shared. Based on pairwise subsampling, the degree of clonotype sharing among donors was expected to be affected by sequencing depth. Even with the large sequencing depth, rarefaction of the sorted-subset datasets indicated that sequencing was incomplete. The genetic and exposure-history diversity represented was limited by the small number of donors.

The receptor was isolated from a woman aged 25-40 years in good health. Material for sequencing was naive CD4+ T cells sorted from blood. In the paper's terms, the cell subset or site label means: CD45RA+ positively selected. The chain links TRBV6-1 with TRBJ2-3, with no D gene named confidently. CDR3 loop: CASSAAASTDTQYF. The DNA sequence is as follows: TGTGCCAGCAGTGCCGCGGCGAGCACAGATACGCAGTATTTT.